A single sample is the source of the 3 T cell receptor beta chains below, sequenced in a study of PD-L1 blockade in urothelial cancer. Sequencing used immunoSEQ multiplex PCR; TCRdb keeps in-frame clones, though not all of them. The table lists more than 45,000 clones, approximately 88% of them singletons. The material sequenced was PBMCs, taken around atezolizumab (anti-PD-L1) treatment. These receptor sequences come from a man at least 80 years old with urothelial cancer.

The genes are TRBV19 and TRBJ2-3, with 7 bases matching TRBD2. Trimming cost V 4 bases and J 6 bases; bases outside gene matches: 7. Germline assignment: CDR1 LNHDA and CDR2 SQIVND (reference sequence). The CDR3 length is 14 residues. The CDR3 DNA reads as TGTGCCAGTAGTACTTCTAGCGGACGTGATACGCAGTATTTT. As protein: CASSTSSGRDTQYF.

This clone was detected a few times. The chain recombines TRBV19 with TRBJ2-7; the match to TRBD1 covers 7 bases. CDR1 and CDR2 from the germline V gene are LNHDA and SQIVND (reference sequence). V shed 4 bases and J 1 base; nucleotides not matched to a gene: 4. The CDR3 consists of 14 residues. This chain's CDR3 is CASSTAGGSYEQYF. Here the CDR3 DNA reads TGTGCCAGTAGTACGGCAGGGGGTTCCTACGAGCAGTACTTC.

V is TRBV27 and J is TRBJ1-1; a weak D match, TRBD1 (6 bases). There are 16 residues in the CDR3. Germline assignment: CDR1 MNHEY and CDR2 SMNVEV (reference sequence). V lost 7 bases, J lost 3 bases, and 21 bases lay in between. The CDR3 DNA is TGTGCCAGCACATCGATTACACGGGGGGCATACACTGAAGCTTTCTTT. Translating gives CASTSITRGAYTEAFF.